What follows are 9 T cell receptor beta chains derived from one specimen sequenced in a study of shared clonotypes between healthy human individuals. The method was immunoSEQ multiplex PCR; TCRdb's version includes in-frame clones alone and lacks a portion of them. Among a few hundred thousand clones listed, 70% to 80% were seen once. The sequenced material came from PBMCs. These receptors were obtained from a woman in her forties in good health. Some clones in this sample may be carry-over from other donors' samples.

The chain carries TRBV5-1 and TRBJ2-2; 7 bases agree with TRBD1. CDR3 size: 15 residues. V dropped 4 bases and J dropped 5; count of bases not matched to a gene: 8. Germline V lookup: CDR1 SGHRS, CDR2 YFSETQ. DNA for the CDR3: TGCGCCAGCAGCATACGGACAGGTCGAACCGGGGAGCTGTTTTTT. Its translation is CASSIRTGRTGELFF.

The V and J genes are TRBV5-1 and TRBJ2-6; D might be TRBD1 or TRBD2, each matching 5 bases. Trimming pared 4 bases from V and 0 bases from J, leaving 8 bases between. The CDR3 runs to 15 residues. Germline V gives CDR1 SGHRS, CDR2 YFSETQ. The CDR3 spells CASSGDPSGANVLTF. CDR3 DNA sequence: TGCGCCAGCAGCGGGGACCCCTCTGGGGCCAACGTCCTGACTTTC. Combining the CDR3 with reference TRBV5-1 and TRBJ2-6 gives the whole variable domain KAGVTQTPRYLIKTRGQQVTLSCSPISGHRSVSWYQQTPGQGLQFLFEYFSETQRNKGNFPGRFSGRQFSNSRSEMNVSTLELGDSALYLCASSGDPSGANVLTFGAGSRLTVL.

The chain employs TRBV28 and TRBJ2-3; D may be TRBD1 or TRBD2 (5 bases each). The V gene lost 6 bases and the J gene lost 0 bases, with 7 bases spanning the gap. Germline CDR1 MDHEN, CDR2 SYDVKM. The CDR3 is made up of 13 amino acids. CDR3 bases: TGTGCCAGCAGAAGGGACAGCACAGATACGCAGTATTTT. Translated: CASRRDSTDTQYF. The whole variable domain, remainder taken from reference TRBV28 and TRBJ2-3, is DVKVTQSSRYLVKRTGEKVFLECVQDMDHENMFWYRQDPGLGLRLIYFSYDVKMKEKGDIPEGYSVSREKKERFSLILESASTNQTSMYLCASRRDSTDTQYFGPGTRLTVL.

V and J are TRBV18 and TRBJ1-2; D remains unclear. The V end was cut by 8 bases, the J end by 2 bases, with 15 bases between. The CDR3 covers 14 residues. Germline V gene sequence: CDR1 KGHSH, CDR2 LQKENI. The CDR3 DNA reads TGTGCCAGCCAACCTCCGGACGGAAACTATGGCTACACCTTC. Its translation is CASQPPDGNYGYTF.

J is TRBJ1-1 and V is TRBV10-3; possible D gene TRBD1, 5 bases. The germline CDR1 and CDR2 sequences are ENHRY and SYGVKD. CDR3 size: 13 residues. Between the trimmed V and J ends, which lost 7 bases and 0 bases, there was a span of 9 bases. The CDR3 is CAIKGHLNTEAFF. CDR3 in DNA: TGTGCCATCAAAGGACACTTGAACACTGAAGCTTTCTTT.

V usage is TRBV28 and J usage is TRBJ2-1; D perhaps matches TRBD1 (6 bases). CDR3 length: 17 residues. Germline lookup yields CDR1 MDHEN and CDR2 SYDVKM. Trimming pared 3 bases from V and 5 bases from J, leaving 20 bases between. The DNA for the CDR3 is TGTGCCAGCAGTTTTTTTTGGAATACGGCAGGGGACAATGAGCAGTTCTTC. It specifies CASSFFWNTAGDNEQFF.

This chain connects TRBV11-1 to TRBJ2-7, with TRBD2 matching over 9 bases. Germline CDR1 SGHAT, CDR2 FQDESV (reference sequence). Losses at the gene ends were 0 bases for V and 2 bases for J; bases not matched to a gene: 14. CDR3 length: 19 amino acids. The CDR3 sequence is CASSLAGHTGVAGAYEQYF. The CDR3 region has the DNA TGTGCCAGCAGCTTAGCGGGCCACACGGGGGTAGCGGGAGCCTACGAGCAGTACTTC.

This clone was seen a handful of times. The rearrangement links TRBV15 to TRBJ2-3; D unresolved. Germline V gives CDR1 LNHNV, CDR2 YYDKDF (reference sequence). CDR3 size: 17 residues. Trimming took off 0 bases at V and 2 bases at J, with 15 bases between the two ends. The CDR3 nucleotides read TGTGCCACCAGCAGAGATGGCGCAGAGGATTACACAGATACGCAGTATTTT. It specifies CATSRDGAEDYTDTQYF.

This clone was detected ten times or more. The gene calls are TRBV28 and TRBJ1-6, with D possibly being TRBD1 (5 bases). CDR3 length: 14 residues. V lost 6 bases and J 7 bases, leaving 13 bases between the germline ends. The germline gives CDR1 MDHEN, CDR2 SYDVKM. CDR3 nucleotides: TGTGCCAGCAGGACGACCGGGGCCAATTCACCCCTCCACTTT. Protein sequence: CASRTTGANSPLHF.